Following are 20 T cell receptor beta chains from one sample sequenced in a study of technical replicates of blood from a few donors. TCRdb's copy holds only in-frame clones and misses some; the assay was immunoSEQ multiplex PCR. This table holds 75,000 to 90,000 clones, 85% to 95% found once. Source material: T cells isolated from PBMCs. The receptors were gathered from a human donor in good health.

With regard to this clone: This specimen includes other DNA sequences encoding the same CDR3. The chain employs TRBV18 and TRBJ1-2; TRBD1 matches 7 bases. The CDR3 is 15 residues long. Germline V gene lookup returns CDR1 KGHSH and CDR2 LQKENI. Unmatched junction bases numbered 4, after V lost 1 base and J lost 2 bases. Here the CDR3 reads CASSPRDSSNYGYTF. CDR3 in DNA: TGTGCCAGCTCACCACGGGACAGCTCCAACTATGGCTACACCTTC.

V gene TRBV5-1 combines with J gene TRBJ2-5; 12 bases align to TRBD1. Trimming took 0 bases from V and 4 from J; bases not matched to a gene: 4. Germline lookup yields CDR1 SGHRS and CDR2 YFSETQ. The length of the CDR3 is 16 residues. The CDR3 loop is CASSLGDRGRTETQYF. The DNA of the CDR3 is TGCGCCAGCAGCTTGGGGGACAGGGGGCGAACAGAGACCCAGTACTTC.

Only one count was recorded for this clone. The rearrangement uses TRBV27 and TRBJ2-7; possible D gene TRBD1, 6 bases. This CDR3 is built from 13 residues. Germline-derived CDR1 and CDR2 are MNHEY and SMNVEV (reference sequence). With 9 bases removed from V and 6 bases from J, the gap between germline ends came to 18 bases. Here the CDR3 reads CASPPGDLGEQYF. CDR3 DNA sequence: TGTGCCAGTCCCCCAGGGGACCTGGGCGAGCAGTACTTC.

The J gene is TRBJ2-3, the V gene TRBV7-9, with D possibly being TRBD2 (5 bases). From germline, CDR1 is SEHNR and CDR2 FQNEAQ (reference sequence). The CDR3 is made up of 14 amino acids. Between the trimmed V and J ends, which lost 4 bases and 0 bases, there was a span of 8 bases. The CDR3 region is CASSWRSSTDTQYF. In DNA form, the CDR3 reads TGTGCCAGCAGCTGGAGGTCTAGCACAGATACGCAGTATTTT.

This chain links TRBV28 with TRBJ2-2; TRBD2 agrees at 8 bases. Germline CDR1 reads MDHEN; CDR2 reads SYDVKM. This CDR3 has 15 residues. V was clipped by 7 bases and J by 0 bases; unmatched bases: 4. The CDR3 DNA is TGTGCCAGCAAGGTACTAGCGGCGAACACCGGGGAGCTGTTTTTT. It is translated as CASKVLAANTGELFF.

The rearrangement uses TRBV19 and TRBJ1-5, with D tentatively TRBD1 (5 bases). Germline V gene data show CDR1 as LNHDA and CDR2 as SQIVND (reference sequence). This CDR3 is built from 13 residues. Trimming took 8 bases from V and 4 from J, leaving 12 bases between them. The DNA for the CDR3 is TGTGCCAGTGGGGGGATCGGTAATCAGCCCCAGCATTTT. It codes for CASGGIGNQPQHF.

The chain carries TRBV28 and TRBJ2-7, with D uncertain. This CDR3 is built from 13 residues. The V and J ends lost 5 bases and 4 bases respectively, with 12 bases between them. Per the germline V gene, CDR1 is MDHEN and CDR2 is SYDVKM. The chain's CDR3 is CASSIQVQYEQYF. The CDR3 DNA sequence: TGTGCCAGCAGTATCCAGGTGCAATACGAGCAGTACTTC.

The chain has TRBV1 and TRBJ2-5; the DNA was not used to check the table's D call, TRBD2. TRBV1 is tagged as a pseudogene. The CDR3 covers 23 residues. CDR3 amino acids: CTSSQKFGSSPGEFGLGQETQYF. The CDR3 region has the DNA TGCACCAGCAGCCAAAAATTCGGTTCAAGCCCCGGTGAATTCGGACTAGGACAAGAGACCCAGTACTTC.

This clone was recorded once. V gene TRBV28 combines with J gene TRBJ2-3, with D possibly TRBD1 on 6 matching bases. Trimming removed 3 bases from V and 5 bases from J, with 15 bases in between. This CDR3 has 15 amino acids. CDR1 is MDHEN, CDR2 SYDVKM, per germline. The CDR3 region has the DNA TGTGCCAGCAGTTTCATTGGGACACAGGGAGATACGCAGTATTTT. It is translated as CASSFIGTQGDTQYF.

CDR3: CASKTGTESSYEQYF. The CDR3 region has the DNA TGTGCCAGTAAAACCGGGACAGAGAGCTCCTACGAGCAGTACTTC. The chain joins TRBV10-3 to TRBJ2-7; TRBD1 agrees at 7 bases. Germline lookup yields CDR1 ENHRY and CDR2 SYGVKD. The V gene end was trimmed by 10 bases and the J gene end by 0 bases; junction bases not matched to a gene: 12. The CDR3 runs to 15 residues.

The chain links TRBV12-2 to TRBJ2-3; the D call TRBD2 from the table was never checked on the DNA. TRBV12-2 is a pseudogene. This CDR3 spans 12 amino acids. The CDR3, as DNA: TGTGCAAGTCGCCCTAGCCTCGATACGCAGTATTTT. It encodes CASRPSLDTQYF.

The rearrangement uses TRBV5-1 and TRBJ2-2, with 12 bases aligning to TRBD2. The CDR3 runs to 18 residues. Trimming cost V 3 bases and J 6 bases; bases outside gene matches: 12. Germline-derived CDR1 and CDR2 are SGHRS and YFSETQ. The CDR3 reads CASSSVLGLAGTPGELFF. The CDR3 DNA is TGCGCCAGCAGCTCGGTCCTAGGACTAGCGGGGACTCCCGGGGAGCTGTTTTTT.

The J gene is TRBJ2-7, the V gene TRBV2, with 9 bases matching TRBD1. With 9 bases clipped from V and 3 bases from J, the junction kept 3 bases outside the gene matches. CDR3 length: 12 amino acids. CDR1 is SNHLY, CDR2 FYNNEI, per germline. Written as DNA, the CDR3 is TGTGCCAGTGCGGGACAGGGCTACGAGCAGTACTTC. Its protein is CASAGQGYEQYF.

The genes are TRBV7-8 and TRBJ2-5; 11 bases match TRBD2. Germline CDR1 and CDR2: SGHVS and FQNEAQ. The CDR3 totals 20 residues. V was pared by 2 bases and J by 4 bases, with 18 bases of the junction left unmatched. The CDR3 region has the DNA TGTGCCAGCAGCTTAATGGTACCGGGACTAGCGGTTTTCCAGGGAGAGACCCAGTACTTC. Encoded protein: CASSLMVPGLAVFQGETQYF. The variable domain in full, completed from reference TRBV7-8 and TRBJ2-5, reads GAGVSQSPRYKVAKRGQDVALRCDPISGHVSLFWYQQALGQGPEFLTYFQNEAQLDKSGLPSDRFFAERPEGSVSTLKIQRTQQEDSAVYLCASSLMVPGLAVFQGETQYFGPGTRLLVL.

The chain couples TRBV6-6 to TRBJ1-5; possibly TRBD1 for D (5 bases). The V end was cut by 0 bases, the J end by 4 bases, with 13 bases between. This CDR3 contains 16 residues. The germline V gene has CDR1 MNHNY and CDR2 SVGAGI (reference sequence). The CDR3 bases are TGTGCCAGCAGTTACTCGGGTGGGGCGGTTAATCAGCCCCAGCATTTT. Protein sequence: CASSYSGGAVNQPQHF.

The chain carries TRBV6-1 and TRBJ2-7; 9 bases match TRBD1. The CDR3 spans 14 residues. The J segment lost 1 base and the V segment lost 3 bases, leaving 1 base of the junction unmatched. Looked up from germline, CDR1 is MNHNS and CDR2 is SASEGT. CDR3 nucleotides: TGTGCCAGCAGTGACGGGACAGGGTCCTACGAGCAGTACTTC. Amino acid sequence: CASSDGTGSYEQYF.

In DNA, the CDR3 is TGTGCCAGCACCCCGGTGAGGGAACGGGAGACCCAGTACTTC. Protein product: CASTPVRERETQYF. J is TRBJ2-5 and V is TRBV28; D is possibly TRBD2 (5 bases). The CDR3 is 14 amino acids. Germline lookup yields CDR1 MDHEN and CDR2 SYDVKM. V dropped 7 bases and J dropped 5 bases, with 17 bases sitting between them.

V and J are TRBV30 and TRBJ1-5; D not resolved. This CDR3 comprises 13 residues. Between the trimmed V and J ends, which lost 1 base and 0 bases, there was a span of 4 bases. CDR1 and CDR2 from the germline V gene are GTSNPN and SVGIG (reference sequence). Written as DNA, the CDR3 is TGTGCCTGGAGTGGGAGTAGCAATCAGCCCCAGCATTTT. This encodes CAWSGSSNQPQHF.

The chain recombines TRBV27 with TRBJ1-1; D perhaps matches TRBD1 (5 bases). V was cut by 5 bases and J by 1 base, with 8 bases left in between. Germline lookup yields CDR1 MNHEY and CDR2 SMNVEV (reference sequence). The CDR3 is 13 amino acids. The CDR3 protein is CASSPGGNTEAFF. The CDR3, as DNA: TGTGCCAGCAGTCCCGGGGGGAACACTGAAGCTTTCTTT.

CDR3: CASRVQGALGNEKLFF. The CDR3 DNA is TGTGCCAGCAGAGTACAGGGGGCACTAGGGAATGAAAAACTGTTTTTT. V is TRBV28 and J is TRBJ1-4, with 9 positions matching TRBD1. The CDR3 extends over 16 amino acids. Germline V gene data show CDR1 as MDHEN and CDR2 as SYDVKM. V dropped 6 bases and J dropped 5; count of bases not matched to a gene: 10.